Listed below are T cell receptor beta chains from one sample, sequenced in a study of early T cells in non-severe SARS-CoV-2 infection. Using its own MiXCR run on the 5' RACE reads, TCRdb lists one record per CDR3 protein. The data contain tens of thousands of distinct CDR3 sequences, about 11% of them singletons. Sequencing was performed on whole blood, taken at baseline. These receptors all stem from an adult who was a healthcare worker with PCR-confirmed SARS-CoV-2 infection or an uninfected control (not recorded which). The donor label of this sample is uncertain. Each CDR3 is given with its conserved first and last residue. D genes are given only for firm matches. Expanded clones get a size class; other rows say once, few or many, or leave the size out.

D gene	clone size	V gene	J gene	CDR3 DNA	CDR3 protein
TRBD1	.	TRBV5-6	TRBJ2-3	TGTGCCAGCAGCTCCGACAGGGGGCCGAGATCAGATACGCAGTATTTT	CASSSDRGPRSDTQYF
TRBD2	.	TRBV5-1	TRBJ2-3	TGCGCCAGCAGCTTGGATCTTCCGGGAGGTGATACGCAGTATTTT	CASSLDLPGGDTQYF
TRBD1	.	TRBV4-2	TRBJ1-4	TGTGCCAGCAGCCAAGCGGGCAGGGGACAGCGAAAGGCTAATGAAAAACTGTTTTTT	CASSQAGRGQRKANEKLFF
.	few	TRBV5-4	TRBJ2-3	TGTGCCAGCAGCTTGGCTAGGCCCAGGAGGATCGATACGCAGTATTTT	CASSLARPRRIDTQYF
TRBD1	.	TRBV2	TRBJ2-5	TGTGCCAGCAGACGGGACAGCGGAGAGACCCAGTACTTC	CASRRDSGETQYF
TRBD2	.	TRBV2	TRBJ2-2	TGTGCCAGCCGGCGACTAGCGGGGGGGCCGTCCACCGGGGAGCTGTTTTTT	CASRRLAGGPSTGELFF
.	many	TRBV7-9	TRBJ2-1	TGTGCCAACCATACGCGGCCCGGGGAGCGCAGCTCCTACAATGAGCAGTTCTTC	CANHTRPGERSSYNEQFF
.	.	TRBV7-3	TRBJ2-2	TGTGCCAGCAGCTTGGACCCCCTCACCGGGGAGCTGTTTTTT	CASSLDPLTGELFF
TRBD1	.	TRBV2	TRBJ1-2	TGTGCCAGCACGGGACAGCCTGTCTCGGGGTCTTATGGCTACACCTTC	CASTGQPVSGSYGYTF
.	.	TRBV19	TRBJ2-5	TGTGCCAGCTCGGGCTTGAGGACCCAGTACTTC	CASSGLRTQYF
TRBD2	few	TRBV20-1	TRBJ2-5	TGCAGTGCTAGCGGGGGGAATCAAGAGACCCAGTACTTC	CSASGGNQETQYF
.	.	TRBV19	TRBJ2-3	TGTGCCAGTAGAAGAGGGGCGGCAATCACAGATACGCAGTATTTT	CASRRGAAITDTQYF
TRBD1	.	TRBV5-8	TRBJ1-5	TGTGCCAGCAGCTCGAAAAGCTACGGGACAGCCGGAACGCGCAATCAGCCCCAGCATTTT	CASSSKSYGTAGTRNQPQHF
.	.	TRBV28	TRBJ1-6	TGTGCCAGCAGTTTAGAGGGGAGGGGGGCCTATAATTCACCCCTCCACTTT	CASSLEGRGAYNSPLHF
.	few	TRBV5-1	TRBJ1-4	TGCGCCAGCAGCTTGGCCCGAAGATCAACTAATGAAAAACTGTTTTTT	CASSLARRSTNEKLFF
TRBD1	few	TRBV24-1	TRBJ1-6	TGTGCCACCAGTGATTTGCGGAGGGGGCAGCATAATTCACCCCTCCACTTT	CATSDLRRGQHNSPLHF
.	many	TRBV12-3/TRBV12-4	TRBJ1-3	TGTGCCAGCAGCATGGGTGGAAACACCATATATTTT	CASSMGGNTIYF
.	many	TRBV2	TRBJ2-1	TGTGCCAGCAGGGGGTGGATGAACAATGAGCAGTTCTTC	CASRGWMNNEQFF
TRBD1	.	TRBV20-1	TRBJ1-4	TGCAGTGCTAGATTGGGCAGGGGGCAAGTGGGAAATGAAAAACTGTTTTTT	CSARLGRGQVGNEKLFF
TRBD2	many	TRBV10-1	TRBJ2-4	TGCGCCTGTTCTAGCGGGGGTAACATTCAGTACTTC	CACSSGGNIQYF
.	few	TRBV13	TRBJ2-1	TGTGCCAGCAGCCCGACTAGTATTGGTGAGCAGTTCTTC	CASSPTSIGEQFF
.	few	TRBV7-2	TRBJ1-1	TGTGCCAGCAGCTTGCTTCCAGGGGACACTGAAGCTTTCTTT	CASSLLPGDTEAFF
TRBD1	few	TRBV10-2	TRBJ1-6	TGCGCCAGCTTTCGGGACAGATATTCACCCCTCCACTTT	CASFRDRYSPLHF
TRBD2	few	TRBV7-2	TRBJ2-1	TGTGCCAGCAGCTTAGTCGAGGGCGGGGGGCCCTTAAGTGAGCAGTTCTTC	CASSLVEGGGPLSEQFF
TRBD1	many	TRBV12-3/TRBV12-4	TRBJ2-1	TGTGCCAGCAGTTTATCAGGGGGTGAGCAGTTCTTC	CASSLSGGEQFF
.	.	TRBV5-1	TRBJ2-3	TGCGCCAGCAGCCATCCCAAGACGGCTAGCACAGATACGCAGTATTTT	CASSHPKTASTDTQYF
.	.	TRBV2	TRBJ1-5	TGTGCCAGCAGTCTATTTGAGGAACCGAAGCAGCCCCAGCATTTT	CASSLFEEPKQPQHF
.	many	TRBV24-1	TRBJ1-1	TGTGCCACCCTCATGAACACTGAAGCTTTCTTT	CATLMNTEAFF
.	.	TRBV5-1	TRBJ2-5	TGCGCCAGCAGCACCTACCCTCGAGAGACCCAGTACTTC	CASSTYPRETQYF
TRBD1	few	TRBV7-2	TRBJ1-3	TGTGCCAGCAGCCCTTGGACAGGGGCTGGTTTAGGAAACACCATATATTTT	CASSPWTGAGLGNTIYF
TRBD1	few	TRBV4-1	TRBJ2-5	TGCGCCAGCAGCTGGGGACAGGGGGCGATACACCAAGAGACCCAGTACTTC	CASSWGQGAIHQETQYF
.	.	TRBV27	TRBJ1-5	TGTGCCAGCAGTTTAAATTGGGGACATCAGCCCCAGCATTTT	CASSLNWGHQPQHF
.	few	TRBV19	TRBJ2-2	TGTGCCAGTAGTGACTGGGGCACCGGGGAGCTGTTTTTT	CASSDWGTGELFF
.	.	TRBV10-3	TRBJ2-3	TGTGCCATCAGCGAGACTTTGACAGATACGCAGTATTTT	CAISETLTDTQYF
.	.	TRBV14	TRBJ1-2	TGTGCCAGCAGCCAAGTCGTTTTGGCTCAGGAGGGCTACACCTTC	CASSQVVLAQEGYTF
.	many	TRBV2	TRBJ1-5	TGTGCCAGCAGAGAGAGCTGGCAGGACATCTATAGCAATCAGCCCCAGCATTTT	CASRESWQDIYSNQPQHF
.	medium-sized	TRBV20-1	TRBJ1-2	TGCAGACACAACGGGGATAACTATGGCTACACCTTC	CRHNGDNYGYTF
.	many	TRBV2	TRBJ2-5	TGTGCCAGCAGTGCCCGTACCTCCCAGTACTTC	CASSARTSQYF
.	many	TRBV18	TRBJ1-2	TGTGCCAGCTCACCACCGGCGGTGCAGGCCTATGGCTACACCTTC	CASSPPAVQAYGYTF
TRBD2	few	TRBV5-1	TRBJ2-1	TGCGCCAGCGGGACGGGTGGCGGGGGATACAATGAGCAGTTCTTC	CASGTGGGGYNEQFF
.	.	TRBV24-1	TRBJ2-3	TGTGCCACCAGTGATCCGAAGGGCCCCGCAGATACGCAGTATTTT	CATSDPKGPADTQYF
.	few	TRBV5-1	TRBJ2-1	TGCGCCAGCAGTAATGGACATACTTCAGTAGGGGGCTACAATGAGCAGTTCTTC	CASSNGHTSVGGYNEQFF
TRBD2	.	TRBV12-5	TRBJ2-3	TGTGCTAGTGGTAGTAAAGGGACTAGCGGAGATACGCAGTATTTC	CASGSKGTSGDTQYF
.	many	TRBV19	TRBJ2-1	TGTGCCAGTAGTATAATGTGGGGGGCGCCTAATGAGCAGTTCTTC	CASSIMWGAPNEQFF
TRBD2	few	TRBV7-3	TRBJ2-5	TGTGCCAGCAGCTTATACGGGGGGGCCCCAGAGACCCAGTACTTC	CASSLYGGAPETQYF
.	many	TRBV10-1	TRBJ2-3	TGCGCCAGCAGTGCTGATCTTGGGGGTACGCAGTATTTT	CASSADLGGTQYF
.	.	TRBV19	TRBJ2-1	TGTGCCAGTAGTATGGGGGCACACCCCTACAATGAGCAGTTCTTC	CASSMGAHPYNEQFF
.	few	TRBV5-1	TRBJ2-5	TGCGCCAGCAGCCCTGTGGGGGGCCTTACGGGGGAGACCCAGTACTTC	CASSPVGGLTGETQYF
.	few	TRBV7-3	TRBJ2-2	TGTGCCAGCAGCTTATCTTCTAGCCCCGGGGAGCTGTTTTTT	CASSLSSSPGELFF
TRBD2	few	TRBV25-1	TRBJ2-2	TGTGCCAGCACCGGAGCGGGGGCGAACACCGGGGAGCTGTTTTTT	CASTGAGANTGELFF